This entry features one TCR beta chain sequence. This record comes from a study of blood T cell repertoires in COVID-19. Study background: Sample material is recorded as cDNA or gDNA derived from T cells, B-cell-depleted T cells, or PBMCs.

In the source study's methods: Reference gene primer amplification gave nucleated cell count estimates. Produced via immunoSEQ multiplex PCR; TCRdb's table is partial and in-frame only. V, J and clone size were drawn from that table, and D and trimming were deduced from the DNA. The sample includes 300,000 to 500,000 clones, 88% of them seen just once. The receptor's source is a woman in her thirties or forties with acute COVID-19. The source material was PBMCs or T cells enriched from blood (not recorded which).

This CDR3 is CSVDLVRDEAFF. The CDR3 DNA follows: TGCAGCGTTGACCTTGTCAGGGATGAAGCTTTCTTT. The rearrangement joins TRBV29-1 to TRBJ1-1; TRBD1 is a possible D gene (5 bases). Trimming shortened V by 3 bases and J by 7 bases, and 12 bases separated the two germline ends. The CDR3 runs to 12 residues. Germline CDR1 is SQVTM and CDR2 is ANQGSEA.